This is a list of T cell receptor beta chains from one sample in a study of siplizumab effects on memory and regulatory T cells. Sequencing was performed with immunoSEQ multiplex PCR; in TCRdb, only in-frame clones are kept and a portion is missing. This table holds 60,000 to 70,000 clones, 88% found once. The sequencing input was Tregs sorted from blood. The origin of the receptors is a human donor in good health. Each CDR3 is given with its conserved first and last residue. The D gene is left open where the match is weak. Clone size is shown for a subset of rows, as once, few, many or a class of expanded clone.

v_call	clone_size	j_call	d_call	cdr3_aa	cdr3_nt
TRBV5-6	-	TRBJ2-7	-	CASSVDRYYEQYF	TGTGCCAGCAGTGTTGACAGATACTACGAGCAGTACTTC
TRBV27	-	TRBJ2-3	-	CASSFRSHTDTQYF	TGTGCCAGCAGTTTCAGGTCCCACACAGATACGCAGTATTTT
TRBV7-8	-	TRBJ2-5	-	CASSILGGNLQETQYF	TGTGCCAGCAGCATTCTAGGGGGAAACCTCCAAGAGACCCAGTACTTC
TRBV19	-	TRBJ2-7	-	CASSGVVSTWTYEQYF	TGTGCCAGTAGTGGTGTCGTGAGCACATGGACCTACGAGCAGTACTTC
TRBV25-1	-	TRBJ2-1	TRBD2	CASSDIAGLGNEQFF	TGTGCCAGCAGTGACATAGCGGGATTAGGGAATGAGCAGTTCTTC
TRBV19	-	TRBJ2-2	TRBD2	CASSMGLGAGELFF	TGTGCCAGTAGTATGGGACTAGGCGCCGGGGAGCTGTTTTTT
TRBV7-9	-	TRBJ1-5	-	CASSLAMAGAHQPQHF	TGTGCCAGCAGCTTAGCGATGGCAGGCGCCCATCAGCCCCAGCATTTT
TRBV19	-	TRBJ1-2	-	CASSPRTSSYGYTF	TGTGCCAGTAGTCCACGGACAAGTTCCTATGGCTACACCTTC
TRBV21-1	-	TRBJ2-5	-	CASSGDYRTGDETQYF	TGTGCCAGCAGCGGAGACTACAGGACAGGAGATGAGACCCAGTACTTC
TRBV4-1	once	TRBJ1-2	TRBD1	CASSPGQGANYGYTF	TGCGCCAGCAGCCCCGGACAGGGCGCTAACTATGGCTACACCTTC
TRBV19	-	TRBJ1-2	-	CASSIAPGLRSYTF	TGTGCCAGTAGTATTGCCCCAGGGTTGAGGAGCTACACCTTC
TRBV11-3	-	TRBJ2-5	-	CASSLDGAETQYF	TGTGCCAGCAGCTTAGATGGGGCCGAGACCCAGTACTTC
TRBV7-9	-	TRBJ2-1	TRBD2	CASSPSGSNEQFF	TGTGCCAGCAGTCCAAGCGGGAGTAATGAGCAGTTCTTC
TRBV18	once	TRBJ1-5	TRBD1	CASSSGQGAQPQHF	TGTGCCAGCTCCTCGGGACAGGGCGCTCAGCCCCAGCATTTT
TRBV2	once	TRBJ2-3	TRBD2	CASSRGLDMDTQYF	TGTGCCAGCAGCCGGGGACTAGATATGGATACGCAGTATTTT
TRBV6-1	-	TRBJ2-1	-	CASSDGGYNEQFF	TGTGCCAGCAGTGACGGCGGATACAATGAGCAGTTCTTC
TRBV7-2	-	TRBJ1-5	-	CASSPGSGNQPQHF	TGTGCCAGCAGCCCCGGTTCAGGAAACCAGCCCCAGCATTTT
TRBV25-1	-	TRBJ2-3	TRBD2	CASSENKGGTSGTDTQYF	TGTGCCAGCAGTGAGAATAAGGGTGGGACTAGCGGCACAGATACGCAGTATTTT
TRBV27	-	TRBJ1-2	TRBD1	CASSLRRDRGVYGYTF	TGTGCCAGCAGTTTAAGAAGGGACAGGGGGGTCTATGGCTACACCTTC
TRBV30	few	TRBJ1-1	-	CAWSEWNFPRMNTEAFF	TGTGCCTGGAGTGAATGGAACTTCCCCCGAATGAACACTGAAGCTTTCTTT
TRBV7-9	few	TRBJ2-7	-	CASSLSDEQYF	TGTGCCAGCAGCTTATCAGACGAGCAGTACTTC
TRBV18	-	TRBJ2-4	-	CASSPRLRGLGNIQYF	TGTGCCAGCTCACCCCGTCTCCGGGGGTTGGGAAACATTCAGTACTTC
TRBV5-1	once	TRBJ2-2	TRBD2	CASSLGLADTGELFF	TGCGCCAGCAGCTTGGGACTAGCGGACACCGGGGAGCTGTTTTTT
TRBV5-1	-	TRBJ2-1	-	CASSLYSPNYNEQFF	TGCGCCAGCAGCTTGTACTCCCCGAACTACAATGAGCAGTTCTTC
TRBV2	-	TRBJ2-5	-	CASSLQTTNQETQYF	TGTGCCAGCAGCCTTCAGACTACCAACCAAGAGACCCAGTACTTC
TRBV2	-	TRBJ2-4	TRBD1	CASSQTGGNLIAKNIQYF	TGTGCCAGCAGCCAGACAGGGGGCAACCTAATAGCCAAAAACATTCAGTACTTC
TRBV20-1	-	TRBJ2-7	-	CSARDIPEQYF	TGCAGTGCTAGAGATATTCCCGAGCAGTACTTC
TRBV7-9	-	TRBJ2-2	TRBD2	CASSLSGIWTGELFF	TGTGCCAGCAGCCTCAGCGGGATTTGGACCGGGGAGCTGTTTTTT
TRBV9	-	TRBJ1-2	TRBD1	CASSSGQVDNYGYTF	TGTGCCAGCAGCTCCGGACAGGTTGATAACTATGGCTACACCTTC
TRBV6-1	-	TRBJ1-4	-	CASRYTRGNEKLFF	TGTGCCAGCAGGTACACCCGGGGAAATGAAAAACTGTTTTTT
TRBV10-1	-	TRBJ2-7	TRBD1	CASSKTGSYEQYF	TGCGCCAGCAGTAAGACAGGGTCCTACGAGCAGTACTTC
TRBV11-2	-	TRBJ1-5	TRBD1	CASSFSPPGQGKNQPQHF	TGTGCCAGCAGCTTTTCACCCCCGGGACAGGGAAAGAATCAGCCCCAGCATTTT
TRBV29-1	-	TRBJ1-1	-	CSVERTPSEAFF	TGCAGCGTTGAAAGGACACCCAGTGAAGCTTTCTTT
TRBV5-4	-	TRBJ2-7	TRBD1	CASSQGQGAHYEQYF	TGTGCCAGCAGCCAGGGACAGGGGGCACACTACGAGCAGTACTTC
TRBV30	-	TRBJ2-5	TRBD2	CAWSGSGRDTQYF	TGTGCCTGGAGTGGTAGCGGGAGAGACACCCAGTACTTC